The 18 T cell receptor beta chains below were found in one sample sequenced in a study of T-cell memory formation after mild COVID-19. TCRdb reanalysed the 5' RACE reads using MiXCR and keeps one entry per CDR3 protein. The sample lists 450,000 or so distinct CDR3 sequences, around 20% seen once, with 7.5% to 10% in the top ten. The sample consisted of PBMCs or a T cell subset sorted from them (not recorded which). These receptors were collected from an adult woman who had mild COVID-19 (a few samples of this study predate the infection). Cell type and time point are not known.

This chain connects TRBV12-3 or TRBV12-4 to TRBJ2-1; the D gene could be TRBD1 or TRBD2 (5 bases each). The ends were cut back, 6 bases at V and 7 bases at J, with 19 bases in the middle. This CDR3 has 15 residues. The CDR3 DNA sequence: TGTGCCAGCAGCCCTGTGGTCCCTTGGGGGAATGAGCAGTTCTTC. It codes for CASSPVVPWGNEQFF.

The J gene is TRBJ2-3, the V gene TRBV5-1; TRBD1 might be the D (5 bases). Germline CDR1 SGHRS, CDR2 YFSETQ. The CDR3 runs 18 residues. V gave up 3 bases and J gave up 3 bases, with 23 bases separating them. The CDR3 DNA reads TGCGCCAGCAGCTCTGGACAACCGATTCGTCGTAGGACAGATACGCAGTATTTT. Encoded protein: CASSSGQPIRRRTDTQYF. The full variable domain, its missing parts supplied by reference TRBV5-1 and TRBJ2-3, is KAGVTQTPRYLIKTRGQQVTLSCSPISGHRSVSWYQQTPGQGLQFLFEYFSETQRNKGNFPGRFSGRQFSNSRSEMNVSTLELGDSALYLCASSSGQPIRRRTDTQYFGPGTRLTVL.

There are a few counts of this clonotype. The rearrangement uses TRBV3-1 and TRBJ2-1, with TRBD2 matching 7 bases. Losses at the gene ends were 5 bases for V and 5 bases for J; bases not matched to a gene: 3. The CDR3 is 13 amino acids. The V gene's germline CDR1 is LGHDT and CDR2 YNNKEL (reference sequence). CDR3 loop: CASSKTSNNEQFF. The CDR3 DNA reads as TGTGCCAGCAGCAAGACTAGCAACAATGAGCAGTTCTTC.

DNA of the CDR3: TGTGCCAGCAGCAAAACGCGCAGGGGGATAAATGAGCAGTTCTTC. This codes for CASSKTRRGINEQFF. The rearrangement links TRBV21-1 to TRBJ2-1; TRBD1, the D gene given by the table, was not confirmed from the DNA. TRBV21-1 is a listed pseudogene. There are 15 residues in the CDR3.

This clonotype was counted only a few times. The rearrangement links TRBV5-1 to TRBJ2-1; D is possibly TRBD1 or TRBD2 (5 bases each). The CDR3 sequence is 17 residues long. Deletions cut 3 bases from V and 3 bases from J, with 19 bases between. Germline CDR1 SGHRS, CDR2 YFSETQ. Here the CDR3 reads CASSSHVGDLIYNEQFF. As DNA, the CDR3 is TGCGCCAGCAGCTCCCACGTGGGGGATCTAATCTACAATGAGCAGTTCTTC.

J is TRBJ1-1 and V is TRBV24-1, with 9 bases that match TRBD1. The J segment lost 5 bases and the V segment lost 7 bases, leaving 7 bases of the junction unmatched. Germline V gene data show CDR1 as KGHDR and CDR2 as SFDVKD. The CDR3 consists of 14 residues. The CDR3 region is CATRTGGQGTEAFF. CDR3 DNA: TGTGCCACCAGGACTGGGGGACAGGGAACTGAAGCTTTCTTT.

This chain connects TRBV7-9 to TRBJ1-6; no definite D call. The CDR3 totals 14 residues. V lost 1 base and J lost 7, with 8 bases in between. Germline lookup yields CDR1 SEHNR and CDR2 FQNEAQ (reference sequence). The CDR3 region is CASSLGPGNSPLHF. In nucleotides, the CDR3 is TGTGCCAGCAGCTTAGGCCCCGGGAATTCACCCCTCCACTTT.

This sequence joins TRBV6-6 and TRBJ2-7; possibly TRBD1 for D (6 bases). Trimming left V 0 bases short and J 3 bases short, with 9 bases between. The CDR3 runs to 14 residues. Germline assignment: CDR1 MNHNY and CDR2 SVGAGI (reference sequence). The CDR3 here is CASSYSPGVYEQYF. The CDR3 DNA reads as TGTGCCAGCAGTTACTCGCCAGGGGTCTACGAGCAGTACTTC.

In this sample, this clonotype turned up a few times. V usage is TRBV6-5 and J usage is TRBJ2-1; D remains unclear. Looked up from germline, CDR1 is MNHEY and CDR2 is SVGAGI. V lost 2 bases and J lost 9, with 8 bases in between. The CDR3 is 12 residues long. The CDR3 sequence is CASSYGSGEQFF. The CDR3 region has the DNA TGTGCCAGCAGTTACGGAAGTGGTGAGCAGTTCTTC.

This clonotype has more than one count but fewer than ten. The CDR3 coding sequence is TGTGCCACCAGTGATTCGGACAGGGGGGCTGAAGCTTTCTTT. Its protein product is CATSDSDRGAEAFF. The chain links TRBV24-1 to TRBJ1-1, with 10 bases identical to TRBD1. V shed 2 bases and J 6 bases; nucleotides not matched to a gene: 2. The CDR3 has 14 residues. CDR1 KGHDR and CDR2 SFDVKD come from the germline V gene.

The chain is built from TRBV30 and TRBJ1-2; D call uncertain. Germline CDR1 and CDR2: GTSNPN and SVGIG (reference sequence). V lost 4 bases and J lost 7, with 10 bases in between. The CDR3 covers 11 residues. For the CDR3, the DNA is TGTGCCTGGAACCGCAGGTCTGGCTACACCTTC. Protein sequence: CAWNRRSGYTF.

The rearrangement joins TRBV7-9 to TRBJ2-7; D not certain. The length of the CDR3 is 15 residues. Trimming took 3 bases from V and 0 from J, leaving 12 bases between them. Germline V gives CDR1 SEHNR, CDR2 FQNEAQ (reference sequence). The CDR3 is CASSFGAVPSYEQYF. The CDR3 DNA reads as TGTGCCAGCAGCTTCGGCGCGGTCCCCTCCTACGAGCAGTACTTC.

The chain links TRBV9 to TRBJ2-5; possible D gene TRBD2, 6 bases. Germline assignment: CDR1 SGDLS and CDR2 YYNGEE. This CDR3 is built from 13 residues. V was pared by 5 bases and J by 5 bases, with 13 bases between. Written as DNA, the CDR3 is TGTGCCAGCAGTACGAGCGGGCCGGAGACCCAGTACTTC. The encoded protein is CASSTSGPETQYF.

The rearrangement joins TRBV20-1 to TRBJ2-1, with 12 bases matching TRBD2. Germline V gives CDR1 DFQATT, CDR2 SNEGSKA (reference sequence). The J segment lost 9 bases and the V segment lost 4 bases, leaving 10 bases of the junction unmatched. This CDR3 contains 15 residues. The CDR3 nucleotides read TGCAGTGCTACGCTAGCGGGAGGGCCCCCCGGTGAGCAGTTCTTC. Translated: CSATLAGGPPGEQFF.

V is TRBV7-8 and J is TRBJ2-1; D remains unclear. CDR3 size: 16 residues. The germline gives CDR1 SGHVS, CDR2 FQNEAQ. V lost 0 bases to trimming and J lost 7 bases, with 16 bases between them. CDR3: CASSLALDSTRNEQFF. In nucleotides, the CDR3 is TGTGCCAGCAGCTTAGCCCTAGATTCGACAAGGAATGAGCAGTTCTTC.

The chain has TRBV20-1 and TRBJ1-5; D gene ambiguous. CDR1 is DFQATT and CDR2 is SNEGSKA in the germline V gene (reference sequence). V lost 1 base, J lost 8 bases, and 12 bases lay in between. There are 13 residues in the CDR3. CDR3 nucleotide sequence: TGCAGTGCTAGAGGTCGACCCAACGAGCCCCAGCATTTT. It yields the protein CSARGRPNEPQHF.

The table lists this clonotype with a few counts. The chain carries TRBV29-1 and TRBJ2-7; 7 bases agree with TRBD2. V was clipped by 4 bases and J by 0 bases; unmatched bases: 3. In germline, CDR1 is SQVTM, CDR2 ANQGSEA. The CDR3 has 13 residues. CDR3 protein: CSVVGGSSYEQYF. In DNA, the CDR3 is TGCAGCGTTGTCGGCGGGAGCTCCTACGAGCAGTACTTC.

The J gene is TRBJ1-1, the V gene TRBV6-1; TRBD1 matches at 8 bases. The CDR3 sequence is 18 residues long. Germline assignment: CDR1 MNHNS and CDR2 SASEGT. With 5 bases clipped from V and 2 bases from J, the junction kept 16 bases outside the gene matches. In DNA, the CDR3 is TGTGCCAGCAGTCCGCAGGGGGCGCTTCGGACATCAAACACTGAAGCTTTCTTT. Residues: CASSPQGALRTSNTEAFF.